This T cell receptor beta chain is from a study of T cell repertoires in cytomegalovirus infection. At the level of the study: A matching HLA type, together with CMV infection, was signaled by public TCR beta signatures. Study-wide points: It was HLA-C-restricted CMV-specific TCR beta clonotypes that dominated the response ex vivo.

TCRdb re-derived calls from the reads in MiXCR, one entry per CDR3 protein. The sample shows about 150,000 distinct CDR3 sequences, 30% to 40% of them seen only once. Germline-derived CDR1 and CDR2 are SGHDT and YYEEEE. This CDR3 has 16 residues. Trimming left V 2 bases short and J 2 bases short, with 16 bases between. As concerns this clonotype: The antigen remains undetermined.

The source was CD8+ T cells from cultured PBMCs, collected from culture after CMV antigen stimulation. The chain joins TRBV5-6 to TRBJ1-2; possibly TRBD1 for D (6 bases). The receptor comes from a human donor in good health (CMV status not recorded). Some clones in this sample may be carry-over from other donors' samples. The CDR3 nucleotides are TGTGCCAGCAGCTTAAGGGGGGGCAGCTTAAACTATGGCTACACCTTC. Residues: CASSLRGGSLNYGYTF.